This TCR beta chain emerged from a study of long-term antiretroviral therapy in people with HIV. Overall study results and limits: All blood samples came from the years 2004 to 2017, possibly under older ART regimens.

Run at survey level, the immunoSEQ assay was version v3.0. Sequencing was directed toward about 40,000-55,000 T-cell genomes in each sample. Method: immunoSEQ multiplex PCR; TCRdb's copy keeps in-frame clones and lacks some. The sample includes tens of thousands of clones, more than 60% of them seen just once. This clone was seen only once. Its specificity is unknown. The CDR3 has 17 residues. Trimming took 2 bases from V and 8 from J; bases not matched to a gene: 13. Germline assignment: CDR1 SGHVS and CDR2 FQNEAQ. The chain links TRBV7-8 to TRBJ2-4; 9 bases align to TRBD1. This specimen consisted of unsorted PBMCs, obtained 3.1 years after starting antiretroviral therapy. The sequence came from a woman aged 50 to 60 with HIV. The CDR3 region is CASSLRITGTGFDIQYF. CDR3 bases: TGTGCCAGCAGCTTACGGATCACCGGGACAGGGTTCGACATTCAGTACTTC.